The TCR beta chain described here comes from a study of T cell repertoires in cytomegalovirus infection. About the research overall: The authors relied on CMV epitopes, both recently identified HLA-C-restricted and well-studied HLA-B-restricted. Based on public TCR beta signatures, there were indications of CMV infection and of a matching HLA type.

To note about this clonotype: Its antigen is currently unknown.

General observations from the study: Clonotype analysis showed dominance of the ex vivo response by HLA-C-restricted CMV-specific TCR beta clonotypes. Identification of carriers of CMV plus the relevant HLA was achieved through cumulative public TCR beta family frequency.

Each CDR3 protein gets one entry after TCRdb re-called the reads with MiXCR. The sample holds 340,000 or so distinct CDR3 sequences, 20% to 25% seen once. The V and J ends lost 0 bases and 1 base respectively, with 5 bases between them. This CDR3 contains 14 residues. Per germline, CDR1 LGHDT and CDR2 YNNKEL (reference sequence). The V and J genes are TRBV3-1 and TRBJ2-3; D gene uncertain. This sequence was found in a human donor in good health (CMV status not recorded). Some clones in this sample may be carry-over from other donors' samples. The sequencing here drew on cultured PBMCs, taken from culture after CMV antigen stimulation. The CDR3 nucleotides are TGTGCCAGCAGCCAAGATCCCGGCACAGATACGCAGTATTTT. Protein: CASSQDPGTDTQYF.